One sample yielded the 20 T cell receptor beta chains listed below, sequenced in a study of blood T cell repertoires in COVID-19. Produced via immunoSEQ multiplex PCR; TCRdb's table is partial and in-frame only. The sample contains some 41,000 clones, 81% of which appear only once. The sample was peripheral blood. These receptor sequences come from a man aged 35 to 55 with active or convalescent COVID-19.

CDR3 residues: CASTSHWDIQETQYF. CDR3 DNA: TGTGCCAGCACCTCACACTGGGACATACAAGAGACCCAGTACTTC. This chain joins TRBV5-8 and TRBJ2-5; TRBD1 is a possible D gene (6 bases). The CDR3 spans 15 residues. Germline values: CDR1 SGHTS, CDR2 YDEGEE. V was cut by 6 bases and J by 2 bases, with 17 bases left in between.

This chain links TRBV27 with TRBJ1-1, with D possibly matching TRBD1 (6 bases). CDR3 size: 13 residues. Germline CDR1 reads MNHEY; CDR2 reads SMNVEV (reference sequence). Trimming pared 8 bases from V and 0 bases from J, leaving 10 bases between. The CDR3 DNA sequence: TGTGCCAGCGGACGGACAGTGAACACTGAAGCTTTCTTT. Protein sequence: CASGRTVNTEAFF.

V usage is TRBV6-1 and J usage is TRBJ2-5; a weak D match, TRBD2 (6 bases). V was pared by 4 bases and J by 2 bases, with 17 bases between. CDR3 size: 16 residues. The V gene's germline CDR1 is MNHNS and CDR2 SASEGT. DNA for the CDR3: TGTGCCAGCAGTGTGACTCGCGGGGCTCTACAAGAGACCCAGTACTTC. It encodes CASSVTRGALQETQYF.

CDR3 sequence: CARSLLFQPQHF. CDR3 nucleotides: TGTGCCAGAAGCCTCCTATTTCAGCCCCAGCATTTT. The rearrangement links TRBV5-3 to TRBJ1-5; D not certain. TRBV5-3 is filed as an ORF, its function uncertain. V lost 4 bases to trimming and J lost 6 bases, with 8 bases between them. The CDR3 is 12 residues long.

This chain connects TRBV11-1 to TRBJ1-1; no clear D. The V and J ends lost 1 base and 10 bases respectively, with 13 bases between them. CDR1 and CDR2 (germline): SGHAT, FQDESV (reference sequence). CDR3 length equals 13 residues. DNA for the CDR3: TGTGCCAGCAGCTTAGGGAGGGCAGAAAGAGCTTTCTTT. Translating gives CASSLGRAERAFF.

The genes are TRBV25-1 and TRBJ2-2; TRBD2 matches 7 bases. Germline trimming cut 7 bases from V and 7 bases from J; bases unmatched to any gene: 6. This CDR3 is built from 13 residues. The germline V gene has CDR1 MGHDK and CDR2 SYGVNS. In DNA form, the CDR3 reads TGTGCCAGCAATCATCGGGAGGTCGGGGAGCTGTTTTTT. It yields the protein CASNHREVGELFF.

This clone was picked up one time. The CDR3 region is CAWSVRGNQPQHF. The CDR3 DNA follows: TGTGCCTGGAGTGTAAGAGGAAATCAGCCCCAGCATTTT. This chain links TRBV30 with TRBJ1-5; D gene uncertain. The ends were cut back, 0 bases at V and 4 bases at J, with 7 bases in the middle. From germline, CDR1 is GTSNPN and CDR2 SVGIG (reference sequence). The CDR3 has 13 residues.

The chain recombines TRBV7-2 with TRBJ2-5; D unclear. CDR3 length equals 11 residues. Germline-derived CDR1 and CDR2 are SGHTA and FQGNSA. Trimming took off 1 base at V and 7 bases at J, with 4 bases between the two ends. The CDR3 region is CASSLGATQYF. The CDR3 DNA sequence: TGTGCCAGCAGCTTAGGGGCGACCCAGTACTTC. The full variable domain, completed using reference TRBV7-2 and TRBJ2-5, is GAGVSQSPSNKVTEKGKDVELRCDPISGHTALYWYRQSLGQGLEFLIYFQGNSAPDKSGLPSDRFSAERTGGSVSTLTIQRTQQEDSAVYLCASSLGATQYFGPGTRLLVL.

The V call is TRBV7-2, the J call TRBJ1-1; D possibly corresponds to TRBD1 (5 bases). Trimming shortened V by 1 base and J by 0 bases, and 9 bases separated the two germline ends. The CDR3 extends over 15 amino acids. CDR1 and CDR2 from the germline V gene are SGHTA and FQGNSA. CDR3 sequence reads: CASSLGTRMNTEAFF. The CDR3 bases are TGTGCCAGCAGCTTAGGGACACGCATGAACACTGAAGCTTTCTTT.

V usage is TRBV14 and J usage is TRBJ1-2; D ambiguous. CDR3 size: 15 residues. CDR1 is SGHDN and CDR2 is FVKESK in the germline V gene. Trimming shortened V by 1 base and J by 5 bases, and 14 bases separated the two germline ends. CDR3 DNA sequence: TGTGCCAGCAGCCAAGGTCAGGTGGGCCCGTATGGCTACACCTTC. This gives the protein CASSQGQVGPYGYTF.

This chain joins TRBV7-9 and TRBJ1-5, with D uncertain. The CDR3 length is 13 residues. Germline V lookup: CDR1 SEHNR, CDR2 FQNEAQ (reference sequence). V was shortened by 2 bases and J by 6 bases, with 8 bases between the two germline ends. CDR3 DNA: TGTGCCAGCAGCTTATCTCTAGGTCAGCCCCAGCATTTT. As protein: CASSLSLGQPQHF.

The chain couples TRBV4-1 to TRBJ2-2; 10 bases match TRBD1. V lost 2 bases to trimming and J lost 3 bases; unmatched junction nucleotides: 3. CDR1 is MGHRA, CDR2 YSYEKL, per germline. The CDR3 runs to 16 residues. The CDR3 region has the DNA TGCGCCAGCAGCCAAAGGACAGGGGGGGACACCGGGGAGCTGTTTTTT. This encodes CASSQRTGGDTGELFF.

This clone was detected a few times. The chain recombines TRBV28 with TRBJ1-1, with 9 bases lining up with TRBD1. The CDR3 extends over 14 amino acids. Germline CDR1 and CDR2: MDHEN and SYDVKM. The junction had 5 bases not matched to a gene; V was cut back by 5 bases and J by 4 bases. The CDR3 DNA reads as TGTGCCAGCAGTCCACCGACAGGGGGCACTGAAGCTTTCTTT. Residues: CASSPPTGGTEAFF.

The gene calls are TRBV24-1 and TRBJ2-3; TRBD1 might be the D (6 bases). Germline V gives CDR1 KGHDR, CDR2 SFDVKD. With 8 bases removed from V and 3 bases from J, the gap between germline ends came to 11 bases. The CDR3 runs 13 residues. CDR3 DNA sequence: TGTGCCACCACAGGGGATGGTACAGATACGCAGTATTTT. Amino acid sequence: CATTGDGTDTQYF.

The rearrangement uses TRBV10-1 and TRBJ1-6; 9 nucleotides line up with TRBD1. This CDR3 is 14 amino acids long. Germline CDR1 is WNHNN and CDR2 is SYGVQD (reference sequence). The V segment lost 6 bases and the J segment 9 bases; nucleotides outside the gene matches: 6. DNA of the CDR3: TGCGCCAGCAGACCCGGGACAGGGTTTTCACCCCTCCACTTT. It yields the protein CASRPGTGFSPLHF.

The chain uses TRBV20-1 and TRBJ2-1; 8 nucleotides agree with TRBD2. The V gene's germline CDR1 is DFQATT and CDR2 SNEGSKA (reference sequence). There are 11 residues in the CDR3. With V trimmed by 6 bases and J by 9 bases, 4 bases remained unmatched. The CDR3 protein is CSALSGIEQFF. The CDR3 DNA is TGCAGTGCCCTTAGCGGGATTGAGCAGTTCTTC.

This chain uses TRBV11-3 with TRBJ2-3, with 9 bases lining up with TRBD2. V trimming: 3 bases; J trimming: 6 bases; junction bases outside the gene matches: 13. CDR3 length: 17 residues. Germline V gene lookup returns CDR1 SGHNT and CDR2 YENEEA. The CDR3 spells CASSFSPAGGSIDTQYF. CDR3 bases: TGTGCCAGCAGCTTTAGCCCCGCGGGGGGGTCTATTGATACGCAGTATTTT.

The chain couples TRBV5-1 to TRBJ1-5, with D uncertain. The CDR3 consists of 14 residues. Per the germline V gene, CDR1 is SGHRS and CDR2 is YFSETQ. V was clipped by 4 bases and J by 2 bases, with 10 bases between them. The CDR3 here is CASSPLEGNQPQHF. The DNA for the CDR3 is TGCGCCAGCAGCCCCCTAGAGGGCAATCAGCCCCAGCATTTT.

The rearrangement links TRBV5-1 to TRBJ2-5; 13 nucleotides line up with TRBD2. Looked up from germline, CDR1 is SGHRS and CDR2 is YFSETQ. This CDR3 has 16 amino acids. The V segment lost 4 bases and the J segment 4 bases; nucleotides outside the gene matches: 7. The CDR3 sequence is CASSVGLAGAGETQYF. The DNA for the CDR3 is TGCGCCAGCAGCGTTGGACTAGCGGGAGCAGGAGAGACCCAGTACTTC.

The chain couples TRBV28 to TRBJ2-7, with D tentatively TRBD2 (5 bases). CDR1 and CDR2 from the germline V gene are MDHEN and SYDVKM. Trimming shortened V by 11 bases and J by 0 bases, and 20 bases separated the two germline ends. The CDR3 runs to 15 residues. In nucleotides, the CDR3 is TGTGCCTCCCGATCGGGGAATCCGGCCTCCTACGAGCAGTACTTC. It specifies CASRSGNPASYEQYF. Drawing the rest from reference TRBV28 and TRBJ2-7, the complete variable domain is DVKVTQSSRYLVKRTGEKVFLECVQDMDHENMFWYRQDPGLGLRLIYFSYDVKMKEKGDIPEGYSVSREKKERFSLILESASTNQTSMYLCASRSGNPASYEQYFGPGTRLTVT.